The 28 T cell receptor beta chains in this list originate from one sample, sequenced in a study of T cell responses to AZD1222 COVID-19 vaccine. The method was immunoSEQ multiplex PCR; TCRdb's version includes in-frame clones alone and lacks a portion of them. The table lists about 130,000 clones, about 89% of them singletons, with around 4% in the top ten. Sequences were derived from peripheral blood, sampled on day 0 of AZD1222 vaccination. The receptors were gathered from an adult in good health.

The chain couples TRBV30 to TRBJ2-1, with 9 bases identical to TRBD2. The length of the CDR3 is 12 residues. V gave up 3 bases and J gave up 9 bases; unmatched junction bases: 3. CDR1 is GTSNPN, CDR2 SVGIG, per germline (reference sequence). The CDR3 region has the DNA TGTGCCTGGAGCAGCGGGAGGAGTGAGCAGTTCTTC. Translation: CAWSSGRSEQFF.

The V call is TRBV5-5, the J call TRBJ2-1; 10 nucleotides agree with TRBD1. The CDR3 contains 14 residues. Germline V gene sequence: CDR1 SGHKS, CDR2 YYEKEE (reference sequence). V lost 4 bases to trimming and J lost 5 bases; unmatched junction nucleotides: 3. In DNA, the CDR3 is TGTGCCAGCAGCCGGACAGGGGGAAACAATGAGCAGTTCTTC. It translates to CASSRTGGNNEQFF.

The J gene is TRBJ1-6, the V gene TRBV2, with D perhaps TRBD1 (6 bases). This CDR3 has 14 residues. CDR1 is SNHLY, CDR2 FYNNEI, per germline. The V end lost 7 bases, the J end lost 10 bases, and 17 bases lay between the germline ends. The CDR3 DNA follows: TGTGCCAGCACCGTCGGGCCTAGGGGGTCACCCCTCCACTTT. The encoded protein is CASTVGPRGSPLHF.

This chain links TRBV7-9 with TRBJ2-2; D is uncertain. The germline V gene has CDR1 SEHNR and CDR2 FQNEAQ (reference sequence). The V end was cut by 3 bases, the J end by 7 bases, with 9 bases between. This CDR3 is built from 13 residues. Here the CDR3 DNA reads TGTGCCAGCAGCTTCAGCCACAGCGGGGAGCTGTTTTTT. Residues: CASSFSHSGELFF.

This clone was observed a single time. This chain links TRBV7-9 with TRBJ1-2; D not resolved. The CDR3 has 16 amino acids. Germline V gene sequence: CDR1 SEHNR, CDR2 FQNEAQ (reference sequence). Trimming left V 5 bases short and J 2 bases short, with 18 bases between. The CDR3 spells CASSPGGWERNYGYTF. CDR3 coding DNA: TGTGCCAGCAGCCCGGGAGGGTGGGAGAGAAACTATGGCTACACCTTC.

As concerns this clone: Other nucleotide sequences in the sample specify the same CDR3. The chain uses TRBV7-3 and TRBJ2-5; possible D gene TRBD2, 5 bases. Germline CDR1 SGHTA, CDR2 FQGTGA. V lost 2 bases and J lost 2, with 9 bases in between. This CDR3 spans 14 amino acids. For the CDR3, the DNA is TGTGCCAGCAGCTTAGCGGGCAAACAAGAGACCCAGTACTTC. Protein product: CASSLAGKQETQYF.

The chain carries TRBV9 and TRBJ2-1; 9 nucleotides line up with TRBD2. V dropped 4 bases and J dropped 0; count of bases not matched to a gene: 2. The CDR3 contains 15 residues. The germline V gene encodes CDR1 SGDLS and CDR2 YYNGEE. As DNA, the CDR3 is TGTGCCAGCAGCCATAGCGGGAGCTCCTACAATGAGCAGTTCTTC. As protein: CASSHSGSSYNEQFF.

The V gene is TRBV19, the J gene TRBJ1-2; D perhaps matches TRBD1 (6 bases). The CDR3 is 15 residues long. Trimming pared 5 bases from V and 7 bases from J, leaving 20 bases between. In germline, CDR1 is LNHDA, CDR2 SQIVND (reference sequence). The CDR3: CASSAPDQGYSGYTF. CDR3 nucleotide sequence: TGTGCCAGTAGTGCCCCCGACCAGGGGTACTCTGGCTACACCTTC.

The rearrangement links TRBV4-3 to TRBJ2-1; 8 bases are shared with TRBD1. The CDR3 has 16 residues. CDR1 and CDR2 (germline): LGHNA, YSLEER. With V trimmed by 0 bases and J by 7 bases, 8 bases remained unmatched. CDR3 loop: CASSQDWQGAVNEQFF. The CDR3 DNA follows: TGCGCCAGCAGCCAAGATTGGCAGGGGGCGGTGAATGAGCAGTTCTTC.

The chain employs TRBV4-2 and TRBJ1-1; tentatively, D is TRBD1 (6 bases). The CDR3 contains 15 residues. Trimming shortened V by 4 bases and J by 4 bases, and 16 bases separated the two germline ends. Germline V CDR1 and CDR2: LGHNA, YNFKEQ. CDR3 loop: CASSRVGGATTEAFF. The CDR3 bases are TGTGCCAGCAGCCGGGTAGGGGGGGCGACCACTGAAGCTTTCTTT.

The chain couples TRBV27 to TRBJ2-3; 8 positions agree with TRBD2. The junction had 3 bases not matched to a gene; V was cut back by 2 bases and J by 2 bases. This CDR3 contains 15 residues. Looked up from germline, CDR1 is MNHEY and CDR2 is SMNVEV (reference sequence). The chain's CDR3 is CASSLAGGYTDTQYF. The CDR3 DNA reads TGTGCCAGCAGTTTAGCGGGGGGATACACAGATACGCAGTATTTT.

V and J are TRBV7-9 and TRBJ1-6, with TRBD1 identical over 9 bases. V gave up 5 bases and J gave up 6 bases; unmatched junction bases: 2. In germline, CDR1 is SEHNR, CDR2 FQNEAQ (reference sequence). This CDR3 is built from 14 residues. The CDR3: CASSAQGANSPLHF. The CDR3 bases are TGTGCCAGCAGCGCACAGGGGGCTAATTCACCCCTCCACTTT. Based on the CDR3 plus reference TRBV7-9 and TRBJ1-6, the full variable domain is DTGVSQNPRHKITKRGQNVTFRCDPISEHNRLYWYRQTLGQGPEFLTYFQNEAQLEKSRLLSDRFSAERPKGSFSTLEIQRTEQGDSAMYLCASSAQGANSPLHFGNGTRLTVT.

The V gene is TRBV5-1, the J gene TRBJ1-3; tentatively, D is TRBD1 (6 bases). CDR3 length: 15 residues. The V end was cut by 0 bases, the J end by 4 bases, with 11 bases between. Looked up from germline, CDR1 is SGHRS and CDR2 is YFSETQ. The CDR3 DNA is TGCGCCAGCAGCTTGGGGGCTGGGGGCGGAAACACCATATATTTT. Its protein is CASSLGAGGGNTIYF.

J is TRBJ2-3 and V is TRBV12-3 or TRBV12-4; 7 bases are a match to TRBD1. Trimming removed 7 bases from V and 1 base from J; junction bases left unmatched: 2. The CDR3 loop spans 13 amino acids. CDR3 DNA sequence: TGTGCCAGCACAGGGGGAGGCACAGATACGCAGTATTTT. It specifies CASTGGGTDTQYF.

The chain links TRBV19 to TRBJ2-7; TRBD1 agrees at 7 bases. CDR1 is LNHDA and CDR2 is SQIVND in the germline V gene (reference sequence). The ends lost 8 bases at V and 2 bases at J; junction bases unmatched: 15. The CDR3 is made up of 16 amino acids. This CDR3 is CASFETGFVGPYEQYF. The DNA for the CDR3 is TGTGCCAGTTTTGAGACAGGGTTTGTGGGCCCCTACGAGCAGTACTTC. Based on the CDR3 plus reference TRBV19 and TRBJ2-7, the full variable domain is DGGITQSPKYLFRKEGQNVTLSCEQNLNHDAMYWYRQDPGQGLRLIYYSQIVNDFQKGDIAEGYSVSREKKESFPLTVTSAQKNPTAFYLCASFETGFVGPYEQYFGPGTRLTVT.

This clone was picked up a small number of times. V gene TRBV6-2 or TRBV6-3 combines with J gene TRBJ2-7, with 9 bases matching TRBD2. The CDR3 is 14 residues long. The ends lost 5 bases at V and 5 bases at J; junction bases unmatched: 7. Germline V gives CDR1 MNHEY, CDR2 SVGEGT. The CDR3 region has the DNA TGTGCCAGCAGTCTTAGCGGGAGAGGCCACGAGCAGTACTTC. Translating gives CASSLSGRGHEQYF.

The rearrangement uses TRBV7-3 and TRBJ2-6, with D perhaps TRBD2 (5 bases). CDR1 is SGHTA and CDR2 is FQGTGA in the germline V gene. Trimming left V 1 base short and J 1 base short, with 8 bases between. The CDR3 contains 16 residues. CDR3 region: CASSLNTGSGANVLTF. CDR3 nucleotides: TGTGCCAGCAGCTTAAATACGGGGTCTGGGGCCAACGTCCTGACTTTC.

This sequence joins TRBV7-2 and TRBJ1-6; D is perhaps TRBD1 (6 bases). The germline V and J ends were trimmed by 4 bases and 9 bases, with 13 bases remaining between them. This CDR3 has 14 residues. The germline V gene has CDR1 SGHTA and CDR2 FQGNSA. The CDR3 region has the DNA TGTGCCAGCAGCTCCCAGGGGAGGACTTCACCCCTCCACTTT. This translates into CASSSQGRTSPLHF.

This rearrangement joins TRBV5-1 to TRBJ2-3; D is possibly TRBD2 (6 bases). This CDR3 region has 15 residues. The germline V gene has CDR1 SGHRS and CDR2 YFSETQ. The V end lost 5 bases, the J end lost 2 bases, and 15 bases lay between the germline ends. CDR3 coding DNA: TGCGCCAGCAGTAGCGGACTTTCCCTCACAGATACGCAGTATTTT. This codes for CASSSGLSLTDTQYF.

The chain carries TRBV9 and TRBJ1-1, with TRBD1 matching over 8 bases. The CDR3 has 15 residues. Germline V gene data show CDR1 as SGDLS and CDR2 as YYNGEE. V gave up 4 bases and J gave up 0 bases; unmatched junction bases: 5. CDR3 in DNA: TGTGCCAGCAGCCCACCGGGACAGGTGAACACTGAAGCTTTCTTT. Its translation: CASSPPGQVNTEAFF.

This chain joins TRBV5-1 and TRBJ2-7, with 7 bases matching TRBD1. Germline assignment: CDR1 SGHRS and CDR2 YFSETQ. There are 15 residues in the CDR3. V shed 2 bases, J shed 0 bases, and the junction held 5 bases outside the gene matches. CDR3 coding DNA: TGCGCCAGCAGCTTTACAGGGGATAGCTCCTACGAGCAGTACTTC. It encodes CASSFTGDSSYEQYF.

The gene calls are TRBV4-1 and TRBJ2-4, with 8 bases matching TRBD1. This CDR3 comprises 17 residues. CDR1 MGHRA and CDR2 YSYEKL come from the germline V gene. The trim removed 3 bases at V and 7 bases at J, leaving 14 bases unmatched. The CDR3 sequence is CASSHRDRQVENNIQYF. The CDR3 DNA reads TGCGCCAGCAGCCACCGGGACAGGCAGGTCGAAAACAACATTCAGTACTTC.

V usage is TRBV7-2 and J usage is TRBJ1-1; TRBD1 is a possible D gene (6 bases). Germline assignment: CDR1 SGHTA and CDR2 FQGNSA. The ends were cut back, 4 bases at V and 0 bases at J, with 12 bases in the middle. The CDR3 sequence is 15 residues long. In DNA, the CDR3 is TGTGCCAGCAGCTCCGGACAGACCCTGAACACTGAAGCTTTCTTT. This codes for CASSSGQTLNTEAFF.

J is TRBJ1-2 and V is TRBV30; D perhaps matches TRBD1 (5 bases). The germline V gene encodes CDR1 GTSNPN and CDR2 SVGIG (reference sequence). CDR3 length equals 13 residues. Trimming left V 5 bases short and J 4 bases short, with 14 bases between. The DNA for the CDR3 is TGTGCCTGGTCCCGGGACGGAGGCTATGGCTACACCTTC. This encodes CAWSRDGGYGYTF. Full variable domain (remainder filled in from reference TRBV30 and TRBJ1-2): SQTIHQWPATLVQPVGSPLSLECTVEGTSNPNLYWYRQAAGRGLQLLFYSVGIGQISSEVPQNLSASRPQDRQFILSSKKLLLSDSGFYLCAWSRDGGYGYTFGSGTRLTVV.

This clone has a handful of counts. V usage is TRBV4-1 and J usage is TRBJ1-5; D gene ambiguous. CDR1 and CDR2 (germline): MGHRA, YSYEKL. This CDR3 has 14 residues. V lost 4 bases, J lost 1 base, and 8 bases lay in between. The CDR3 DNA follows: TGCGCCAGCAGCCTACCGGACAGCAATCAGCCCCAGCATTTT. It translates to CASSLPDSNQPQHF.

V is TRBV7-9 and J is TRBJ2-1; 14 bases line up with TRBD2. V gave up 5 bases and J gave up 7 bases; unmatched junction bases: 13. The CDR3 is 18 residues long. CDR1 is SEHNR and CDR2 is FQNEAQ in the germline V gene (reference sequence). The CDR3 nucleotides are TGTGCCAGCAGCGCGGGGACTAGCGGGAGAAGGGAACAGAATGAGCAGTTCTTC. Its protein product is CASSAGTSGRREQNEQFF.

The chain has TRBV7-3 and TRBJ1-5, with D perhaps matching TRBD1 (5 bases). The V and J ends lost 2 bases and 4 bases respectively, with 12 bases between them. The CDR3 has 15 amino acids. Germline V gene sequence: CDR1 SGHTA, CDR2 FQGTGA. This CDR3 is CASSLGGAHNQPQHF. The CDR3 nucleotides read TGTGCCAGCAGCTTAGGAGGGGCCCATAATCAGCCCCAGCATTTT.

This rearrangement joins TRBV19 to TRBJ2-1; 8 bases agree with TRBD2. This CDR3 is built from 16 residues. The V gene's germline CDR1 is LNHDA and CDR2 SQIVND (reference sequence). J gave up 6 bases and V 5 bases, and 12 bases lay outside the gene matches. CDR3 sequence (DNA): TGTGCCAGTAGTGTTACAAAAGCGGGAGTGGGCAATGAGCAGTTCTTC. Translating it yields CASSVTKAGVGNEQFF.